This T cell receptor (beta chain) was obtained from a study of CD8 T cells in ankylosing spondylitis (dated by TCRdb to 2016 to 2017). The study in broad terms: The study profiled T cell receptor beta repertoires in healthy donors and ankylosing spondylitis patients to find disease-linked TCR variants. The full study cohort was made up of 25 to 30 ankylosing spondylitis patients and more than 90 healthy donors. Peripheral blood was sampled, and synovial fluid was additionally collected from ankylosing spondylitis patients. General conclusions and limits of the study: Some motif variants were previously reported in synovial fluid and blood of reactive arthritis patients, suggesting common disease-initiation mechanisms. Blood from ankylosing spondylitis patients appeared to be characterized by a TCR beta motif composed of about eight highly homologous amino acid variants. Significant enrichment of the disease-linked clones was reported in matched synovial fluid samples from ankylosing spondylitis patients. In peripheral blood, the disease-linked clones were found at relatively low frequencies and had a CD8+ phenotype.

About this clonotype: Its antigen is currently not known. No base quality values were provided; no much bigger clone lies one nucleotide off.

From a lookup of the germline V gene, CDR1 and CDR2 are SGHRS and YFSETQ. Counted from cysteine to phenylalanine, this CDR3 has 14 amino acids. Only CDR3 DNA remains: 42 bases, in frame from the first base. Synovial fluid samples and blood samples obtained from the same ankylosing spondylitis patients were matched. TCRdb shows the sequencer as Illumina HiSeq 2500. TCR beta libraries were prepared by quantitative 5'-RACE with molecular barcodes. The study's own analysis went as follows. Disease-linked TCR variants were identified with a new computational method built on a probabilistic model of VDJ rearrangement. TCRdb reworked the public reads: Q25 trimming with fastp, MiXCR clone assembly, productive beta chains retained. Each CDR3 protein appears once, grouped with its most common genes and DNA. For this entry, the V and J calls and clone size follow TCRdb and not the study's own pipeline. Here the sample has 90,000 to 120,000 distinct CDR3 sequences; 24% occur a single time. 9% to 15% of the sample belongs to the ten largest clones.

Sequencing was done on a sample of synovial fluid, either unsorted or a sorted T cell fraction (not recorded which). The sequence was obtained from a male donor with ankylosing spondylitis. Recombination connected TRBV5-1 to TRBJ2-1, with the D assignment possibly TRBD1 or TRBD2, given 5 matching bases for each. The DNA end is more similar to TRBJ2-7, so the J call may be wrong. The DNA reads as follows: TGCGCCAGCAGCCCAAGCCCCGGGGCCAATGAGCAGTACTTC. This encodes CASSPSPGANEQYF.